The entry that follows covers one T cell receptor (beta chain) sequence. What it binds is not known. The data were taken from a study of OX40 agonist ivuxolimab in advanced cancers. Study in general: The study gave patients intravenous ivuxolimab at 0.01 to 10 mg/kg every 2 weeks. Study observations and caveats: Some nonresponders likewise displayed low normalized T-cell clonal expansion.

TCRdb's table, derived via immunoSEQ multiplex PCR, lists solely in-frame clones and lacks some. Of around 6,000 clones in the sample, less than 90% were seen once. The source of this sequence is an adult with an advanced solid tumor such as melanoma, head and neck, liver or kidney cancer. Specimen: CD4+ or CD8+ T cells sorted from blood, collected in a trial of the OX40 agonist ivuxolimab.

The DNA of the CDR3 is TGTGCCAGCAGTACGACTAGCGGGGGGCCGGATACGCAGTATTTT. Protein: CASSTTSGGPDTQYF. The gene calls are TRBV6-1 and TRBJ2-3; 13 bases match TRBD2. The J segment lost 6 bases and the V segment lost 5 bases, leaving 5 bases of the junction unmatched. In germline, CDR1 is MNHNS, CDR2 SASEGT. The CDR3 sequence is 15 residues long.